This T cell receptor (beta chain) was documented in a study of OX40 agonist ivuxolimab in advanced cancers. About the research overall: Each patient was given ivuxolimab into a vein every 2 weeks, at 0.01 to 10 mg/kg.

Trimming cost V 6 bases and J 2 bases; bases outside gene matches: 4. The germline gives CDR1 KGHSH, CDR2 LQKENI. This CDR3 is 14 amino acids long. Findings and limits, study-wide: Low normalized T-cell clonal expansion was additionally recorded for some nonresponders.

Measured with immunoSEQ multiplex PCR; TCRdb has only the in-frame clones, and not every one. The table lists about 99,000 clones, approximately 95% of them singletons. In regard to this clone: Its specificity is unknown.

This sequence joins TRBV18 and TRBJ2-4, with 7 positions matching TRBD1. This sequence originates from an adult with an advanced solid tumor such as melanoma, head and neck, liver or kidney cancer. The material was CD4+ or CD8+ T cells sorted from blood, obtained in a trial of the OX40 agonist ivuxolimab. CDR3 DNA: TGTGCCAGCTCTCCGGGACAGTCCAAAAACATTCAGTACTTC. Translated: CASSPGQSKNIQYF.